What follows are 30 T cell receptor beta chains derived from one specimen sequenced in a study of T cell responses to AZD1222 COVID-19 vaccine. The method was immunoSEQ multiplex PCR; TCRdb's version includes in-frame clones alone and lacks a portion of them. The sample holds 130,000 or so clones, just over 90% seen once. The material was peripheral blood, obtained on day 0 of AZD1222 vaccination. The receptors were sampled from an adult in good health.

V usage is TRBV6-1 and J usage is TRBJ1-1, with D tentatively TRBD1 (5 bases). Germline V gene sequence: CDR1 MNHNS, CDR2 SASEGT. The CDR3 covers 12 residues. The V end lost 3 bases, the J end lost 4 bases, and 6 bases lay between the germline ends. Here the CDR3 reads CASSEGGTEAFF. CDR3 DNA sequence: TGTGCCAGCAGTGAGGGGGGCACTGAAGCTTTCTTT.

Comments on this clone: This may arise from a read error, as a much more abundant clone is one base away. The sample has other DNA sequences that encode this CDR3 too. V and J are TRBV19 and TRBJ1-1; D is ambiguous. The germline CDR1 and CDR2 sequences are LNHDA and SQIVND (reference sequence). The CDR3 runs to 11 residues. Trimming removed 6 bases from V and 0 bases from J, with 2 bases in between. CDR3 sequence (DNA): TGTGCCAGTAGGTTGAACACTGAAGCTTTCTTT. It encodes CASRLNTEAFF.

The chain has TRBV29-1 and TRBJ2-3; no clear D gene. Trimming took off 4 bases at V and 8 bases at J, with 10 bases between the two ends. Germline V gene sequence: CDR1 SQVTM, CDR2 ANQGSEA. The CDR3 extends over 11 amino acids. In nucleotides, the CDR3 is TGCAGCGTTGGGGCTAGTGGTACGCAGTATTTT. Encoded protein: CSVGASGTQYF.

J is TRBJ2-3 and V is TRBV24-1; TRBD2 matches 10 bases. The CDR3 is 16 residues long. Germline assignment: CDR1 KGHDR and CDR2 SFDVKD. Losses at the gene ends were 3 bases for V and 6 bases for J; bases not matched to a gene: 8. The CDR3 DNA is TGTGCCACCAGTGATATCAAAGCGGGGGGGCCGGATACGCAGTATTTT. Residues: CATSDIKAGGPDTQYF.

The J gene is TRBJ2-7, the V gene TRBV4-1; 7 nucleotides align to TRBD2. V shed 4 bases and J 2 bases; nucleotides not matched to a gene: 8. This CDR3 is built from 15 residues. Germline V lookup: CDR1 MGHRA, CDR2 YSYEKL. The DNA of the CDR3 is TGCGCCAGCAGCCTCCGGACTAGTTACACCTACGAGCAGTACTTC. This translates into CASSLRTSYTYEQYF.

The V gene is TRBV28, the J gene TRBJ1-2; unclear D gene. Germline-derived CDR1 and CDR2 are MDHEN and SYDVKM. The CDR3 contains 14 residues. V lost 6 bases and J lost 4, with 15 bases in between. The CDR3 loop reads CASSGPLLGYGYTF. The CDR3 nucleotides are TGTGCCAGCAGCGGACCCCTACTGGGCTATGGCTACACCTTC.

The gene calls are TRBV6-2 or TRBV6-3 and TRBJ1-1; the match to TRBD1 covers 7 bases. Germline CDR1 is MNHEY and CDR2 is SVGEGT. The trim removed 2 bases at V and 8 bases at J, leaving 5 bases unmatched. The CDR3 sequence is 13 residues long. CDR3 in amino acids: CASSYRQGGEAFF. CDR3 sequence (DNA): TGTGCCAGCAGTTACCGACAGGGCGGGGAAGCTTTCTTT.

The rearrangement uses TRBV12-3 or TRBV12-4 and TRBJ1-5; 7 bases fit TRBD1. The CDR3 loop spans 13 amino acids. V gave up 6 bases and J gave up 4 bases; unmatched junction bases: 3. Here the CDR3 DNA reads TGTGCCAGCAGCCCACAGGGGAATCAGCCCCAGCATTTT. The encoded protein is CASSPQGNQPQHF.

This chain links TRBV28 with TRBJ1-6, with D uncertain. The CDR3 totals 11 residues. Germline values: CDR1 MDHEN, CDR2 SYDVKM. Trimming took off 6 bases at V and 6 bases at J, with 3 bases between the two ends. Here the CDR3 reads CASRGNSPLHF. As DNA, the CDR3 is TGTGCCAGCAGGGGTAATTCACCCCTCCACTTT.

The CDR3 DNA sequence: TGTGCCAGCAGCTCAAACAGTGCAACTAATGAAAAACTGTTTTTT. As protein: CASSSNSATNEKLFF. The V and J genes are TRBV11-1 and TRBJ1-4; D not certain. Per the germline V gene, CDR1 is SGHAT and CDR2 is FQDESV (reference sequence). The CDR3 spans 15 residues. Trimming pared 4 bases from V and 0 bases from J, leaving 9 bases between.

The rearrangement links TRBV28 to TRBJ1-6; D gene ambiguous. The CDR3 spans 14 residues. Germline-derived CDR1 and CDR2 are MDHEN and SYDVKM. V shed 5 bases and J shed 11 bases, with 16 bases lying between them. CDR3: CASSPTPRGAPLHF. CDR3 nucleotides: TGTGCCAGCAGTCCTACCCCCCGCGGGGCACCCCTCCACTTT.

The chain is built from TRBV11-2 and TRBJ2-1; D perhaps matches TRBD2 (6 bases). V was shortened by 6 bases and J by 2 bases, with 14 bases between the two germline ends. Germline lookup yields CDR1 SGHAT and CDR2 FQNNGV. This CDR3 is built from 15 residues. This CDR3 is CASSPRGSAYNEQFF. The CDR3 region has the DNA TGTGCCAGCAGTCCCCGGGGGTCAGCCTACAATGAGCAGTTCTTC.

The gene calls are TRBV5-1 and TRBJ1-2; 8 bases match TRBD1. This CDR3 region has 15 residues. V gave up 0 bases and J gave up 4 bases; unmatched junction bases: 5. Germline lookup yields CDR1 SGHRS and CDR2 YFSETQ. The CDR3 is CASSLEPGGRYGYTF. DNA of the CDR3: TGCGCCAGCAGCTTGGAGCCAGGGGGCCGCTATGGCTACACCTTC.

By frequency in the sample, this clone is medium-sized. The rearrangement uses TRBV4-2 and TRBJ2-7, with 14 bases matching TRBD2. The CDR3 contains 15 residues. Trimming cost V 1 base and J 5 bases; bases outside gene matches: 1. Germline CDR1 LGHNA, CDR2 YNFKEQ. The CDR3 coding sequence is TGTGCCAGCAGCCAAGGACTAGCGGGGGGGGACGAGCAGTACTTC. Translated, it gives CASSQGLAGGDEQYF.

This sequence joins TRBV3-1 (or the pseudogene TRBV3-2) and TRBJ2-1; D gene ambiguous. Trimming removed 4 bases at V and 0 bases at J, with 7 bases between. The germline gives CDR1 LGHDT, CDR2 YNNKEL (reference sequence). The CDR3 consists of 14 residues. The CDR3 reads CASSPPCSYNEQFF. DNA for the CDR3: TGTGCCAGCAGCCCCCCATGCTCCTACAATGAGCAGTTCTTC.

DNA of the CDR3: TGTGCCAGCAGCCAAGAAGGAATGGAGGGACCTAGGAGCGAGCAGTACTTC. It codes for CASSQEGMEGPRSEQYF. The chain couples TRBV3-1 (or the pseudogene TRBV3-2) to TRBJ2-7; TRBD2 might be the D (6 bases). Germline V gene sequence: CDR1 LGHDT, CDR2 YNNKEL (reference sequence). Trimming took 0 bases from V and 6 from J, leaving 21 bases between them. CDR3 size: 17 residues.

In its sample, this clone was seen once. The chain uses TRBV11-2 and TRBJ1-5; 7 nucleotides match TRBD1. Germline CDR1 and CDR2: SGHAT and FQNNGV. The length of the CDR3 is 14 residues. The V gene end was trimmed by 4 bases and the J gene end by 3 bases; junction bases not matched to a gene: 3. The CDR3 DNA reads TGTGCCAGCAGCTCACAGGGGTACAATCAGCCCCAGCATTTT. Translating gives CASSSQGYNQPQHF.

The chain is built from TRBV27 and TRBJ2-5; possibly TRBD1 or TRBD2 for D (5 bases each). V was trimmed by 4 bases and J by 5 bases, leaving 17 bases between them. CDR1 MNHEY and CDR2 SMNVEV come from the germline V gene (reference sequence). The length of the CDR3 is 15 residues. This chain's CDR3 is CASSSRDPDRETQYF. As DNA, the CDR3 is TGTGCCAGCAGTTCCCGGGACCCCGATAGGGAGACCCAGTACTTC.

The rearrangement uses TRBV19 and TRBJ1-3; D uncertain. The length of the CDR3 is 16 residues. The V end was cut by 7 bases, the J end by 0 bases, with 16 bases between. The germline CDR1 and CDR2 sequences are LNHDA and SQIVND (reference sequence). CDR3 region: CASTPNAVYSGNTIYF. CDR3 sequence (DNA): TGTGCCAGTACCCCGAACGCGGTCTACTCTGGAAACACCATATATTTT.

The gene calls are TRBV7-8 and TRBJ2-5; the D gene is possibly TRBD1 (6 bases). The germline V and J ends were trimmed by 4 bases and 0 bases, with 12 bases remaining between them. This CDR3 spans 15 amino acids. Germline lookup yields CDR1 SGHVS and CDR2 FQNEAQ. The CDR3 here is CASSYGTRNQETQYF. Here the CDR3 DNA reads TGTGCCAGCAGCTACGGGACACGGAACCAAGAGACCCAGTACTTC.

The rearrangement joins TRBV5-1 to TRBJ2-5; D is tentatively TRBD1 or TRBD2 (5 bases each). Germline loops: CDR1 SGHRS, CDR2 YFSETQ. The CDR3 extends over 15 amino acids. V dropped 6 bases and J dropped 2 bases, with 17 bases sitting between them. CDR3 in amino acids: CASTPAGTLQETQYF. As DNA, the CDR3 is TGCGCCAGCACCCCGGCAGGGACCCTACAAGAGACCCAGTACTTC. Drawing the rest from reference TRBV5-1 and TRBJ2-5, the complete variable domain is KAGVTQTPRYLIKTRGQQVTLSCSPISGHRSVSWYQQTPGQGLQFLFEYFSETQRNKGNFPGRFSGRQFSNSRSEMNVSTLELGDSALYLCASTPAGTLQETQYFGPGTRLLVL.

The chain carries TRBV5-6 and TRBJ2-7; the D gene is possibly TRBD2 (5 bases). With 4 bases removed from V and 4 bases from J, the gap between germline ends came to 12 bases. This CDR3 contains 13 residues. Germline loops: CDR1 SGHDT, CDR2 YYEEEE. The CDR3 region has the DNA TGTGCCAGCAGCCCGACGCCGGGATACGAGCAGTACTTC. Translated, it gives CASSPTPGYEQYF.

The V call is TRBV5-1, the J call TRBJ2-3, with TRBD2 as a possible D gene (6 bases). There are 14 residues in the CDR3. CDR1 and CDR2 (germline): SGHRS, YFSETQ. V was trimmed by 4 bases and J by 2 bases, leaving 11 bases between them. CDR3 loop: CASSPGLLTDTQYF. DNA of the CDR3: TGCGCCAGCAGCCCGGGACTTCTCACAGATACGCAGTATTTT.

The chain recombines TRBV12-5 with TRBJ1-1, with a possible D match to TRBD1 (5 bases). V was shortened by 8 bases and J by 4 bases, with 14 bases between the two germline ends. Germline V gene data show CDR1 as LGHNT and CDR2 as FRNRAP. This CDR3 contains 13 residues. CDR3 sequence: CASSRDRSTEAFF. The CDR3 DNA is TGTGCTAGTAGCCGGGACCGAAGCACTGAAGCTTTCTTT.

The CDR3 DNA reads TGTGCCAGCAGCCAAGAATGGGATAACTATGGCTACACCTTC. Amino acids: CASSQEWDNYGYTF. The chain couples TRBV4-2 to TRBJ1-2; D is ambiguous. The V gene's germline CDR1 is LGHNA and CDR2 YNFKEQ. V shed 0 bases and J shed 1 base, with 6 bases lying between them. The CDR3 totals 14 residues.

The rearrangement joins TRBV7-2 to TRBJ1-2; D ambiguous. CDR1 and CDR2 from the germline V gene are SGHTA and FQGNSA. This CDR3 is built from 14 residues. Trimming left V 3 bases short and J 0 bases short, with 8 bases between. DNA of the CDR3: TGTGCCAGCAGCTTCCTGCGGACTAACTATGGCTACACCTTC. This gives the protein CASSFLRTNYGYTF.

The chain uses TRBV10-3 and TRBJ2-7; D ambiguous. This CDR3 has 13 residues. V dropped 3 bases and J dropped 7 bases, with 13 bases sitting between them. The V gene's germline CDR1 is ENHRY and CDR2 SYGVKD. This CDR3 is CAISEQFGWEQYF. The CDR3 DNA sequence: TGTGCCATCAGTGAACAGTTCGGTTGGGAGCAGTACTTC.

The chain joins TRBV11-2 to TRBJ1-4; D unclear. The CDR3 is 12 residues long. V was pared by 2 bases and J by 8 bases, with 6 bases between. Germline CDR1 and CDR2: SGHAT and FQNNGV. The CDR3 region is CASSLFGEKLFF. For the CDR3, the DNA is TGTGCCAGCAGCTTATTCGGGGAAAAACTGTTTTTT.

The chain joins TRBV24-1 to TRBJ2-1; 9 bases are shared with TRBD1. This CDR3 comprises 16 residues. In germline, CDR1 is KGHDR, CDR2 SFDVKD. The ends lost 7 bases at V and 5 bases at J; junction bases unmatched: 11. CDR3 sequence: CATSQIGTGIDNEQFF. In DNA form, the CDR3 reads TGTGCCACCAGCCAAATCGGGACAGGGATTGACAATGAGCAGTTCTTC.

In DNA form, the CDR3 reads TGTGCCACCAGTGATCCAACTAGCGGGCACTTTACAGATACGCAGTATTTT. It is translated as CATSDPTSGHFTDTQYF. This chain connects TRBV24-1 to TRBJ2-3, with TRBD2 matching over 9 bases. CDR1 KGHDR and CDR2 SFDVKD come from the germline V gene. This CDR3 is 17 amino acids long. J lost 3 bases, V lost 3 bases, and 9 bases had no gene match.